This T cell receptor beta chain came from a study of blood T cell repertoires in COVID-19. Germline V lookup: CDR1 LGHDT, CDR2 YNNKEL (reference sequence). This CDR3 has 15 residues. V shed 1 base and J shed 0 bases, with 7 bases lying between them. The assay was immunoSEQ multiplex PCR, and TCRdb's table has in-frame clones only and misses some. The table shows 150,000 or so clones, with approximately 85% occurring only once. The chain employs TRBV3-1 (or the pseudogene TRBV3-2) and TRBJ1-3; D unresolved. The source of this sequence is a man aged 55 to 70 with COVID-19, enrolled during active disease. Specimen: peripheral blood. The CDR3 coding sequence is TGTGCCAGCAGCCAAGGTAGGAGCTCTGGAAACACCATATATTTT. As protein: CASSQGRSSGNTIYF.